This note documents a single T cell receptor beta chain sequence. Repertoires were generated with immunoSEQ multiplex PCR, while TCRdb's copy carries only in-frame clones and drops some. The sample has roughly 140,000 clones; around 90% are singletons. V was pared by 6 bases and J by 6 bases, with 5 bases between. The CDR3 runs 11 residues. Germline loops: CDR1 MDHEN, CDR2 SYDVKM. These data belong to a study of T cell responses to AZD1222 COVID-19 vaccine. The chain employs TRBV28 and TRBJ1-4; D gene unclear. The TCR sequence derives from an adult in good health. The source was peripheral blood, collected on day 0 of AZD1222 vaccination. The CDR3 loop is CASSRYEKLFF. In DNA form, the CDR3 reads TGTGCCAGCAGCCGGTATGAAAAACTGTTTTTT. Filled out from reference TRBV28 and TRBJ1-4, the complete variable domain reads DVKVTQSSRYLVKRTGEKVFLECVQDMDHENMFWYRQDPGLGLRLIYFSYDVKMKEKGDIPEGYSVSREKKERFSLILESASTNQTSMYLCASSRYEKLFFGSGTQLSVL.